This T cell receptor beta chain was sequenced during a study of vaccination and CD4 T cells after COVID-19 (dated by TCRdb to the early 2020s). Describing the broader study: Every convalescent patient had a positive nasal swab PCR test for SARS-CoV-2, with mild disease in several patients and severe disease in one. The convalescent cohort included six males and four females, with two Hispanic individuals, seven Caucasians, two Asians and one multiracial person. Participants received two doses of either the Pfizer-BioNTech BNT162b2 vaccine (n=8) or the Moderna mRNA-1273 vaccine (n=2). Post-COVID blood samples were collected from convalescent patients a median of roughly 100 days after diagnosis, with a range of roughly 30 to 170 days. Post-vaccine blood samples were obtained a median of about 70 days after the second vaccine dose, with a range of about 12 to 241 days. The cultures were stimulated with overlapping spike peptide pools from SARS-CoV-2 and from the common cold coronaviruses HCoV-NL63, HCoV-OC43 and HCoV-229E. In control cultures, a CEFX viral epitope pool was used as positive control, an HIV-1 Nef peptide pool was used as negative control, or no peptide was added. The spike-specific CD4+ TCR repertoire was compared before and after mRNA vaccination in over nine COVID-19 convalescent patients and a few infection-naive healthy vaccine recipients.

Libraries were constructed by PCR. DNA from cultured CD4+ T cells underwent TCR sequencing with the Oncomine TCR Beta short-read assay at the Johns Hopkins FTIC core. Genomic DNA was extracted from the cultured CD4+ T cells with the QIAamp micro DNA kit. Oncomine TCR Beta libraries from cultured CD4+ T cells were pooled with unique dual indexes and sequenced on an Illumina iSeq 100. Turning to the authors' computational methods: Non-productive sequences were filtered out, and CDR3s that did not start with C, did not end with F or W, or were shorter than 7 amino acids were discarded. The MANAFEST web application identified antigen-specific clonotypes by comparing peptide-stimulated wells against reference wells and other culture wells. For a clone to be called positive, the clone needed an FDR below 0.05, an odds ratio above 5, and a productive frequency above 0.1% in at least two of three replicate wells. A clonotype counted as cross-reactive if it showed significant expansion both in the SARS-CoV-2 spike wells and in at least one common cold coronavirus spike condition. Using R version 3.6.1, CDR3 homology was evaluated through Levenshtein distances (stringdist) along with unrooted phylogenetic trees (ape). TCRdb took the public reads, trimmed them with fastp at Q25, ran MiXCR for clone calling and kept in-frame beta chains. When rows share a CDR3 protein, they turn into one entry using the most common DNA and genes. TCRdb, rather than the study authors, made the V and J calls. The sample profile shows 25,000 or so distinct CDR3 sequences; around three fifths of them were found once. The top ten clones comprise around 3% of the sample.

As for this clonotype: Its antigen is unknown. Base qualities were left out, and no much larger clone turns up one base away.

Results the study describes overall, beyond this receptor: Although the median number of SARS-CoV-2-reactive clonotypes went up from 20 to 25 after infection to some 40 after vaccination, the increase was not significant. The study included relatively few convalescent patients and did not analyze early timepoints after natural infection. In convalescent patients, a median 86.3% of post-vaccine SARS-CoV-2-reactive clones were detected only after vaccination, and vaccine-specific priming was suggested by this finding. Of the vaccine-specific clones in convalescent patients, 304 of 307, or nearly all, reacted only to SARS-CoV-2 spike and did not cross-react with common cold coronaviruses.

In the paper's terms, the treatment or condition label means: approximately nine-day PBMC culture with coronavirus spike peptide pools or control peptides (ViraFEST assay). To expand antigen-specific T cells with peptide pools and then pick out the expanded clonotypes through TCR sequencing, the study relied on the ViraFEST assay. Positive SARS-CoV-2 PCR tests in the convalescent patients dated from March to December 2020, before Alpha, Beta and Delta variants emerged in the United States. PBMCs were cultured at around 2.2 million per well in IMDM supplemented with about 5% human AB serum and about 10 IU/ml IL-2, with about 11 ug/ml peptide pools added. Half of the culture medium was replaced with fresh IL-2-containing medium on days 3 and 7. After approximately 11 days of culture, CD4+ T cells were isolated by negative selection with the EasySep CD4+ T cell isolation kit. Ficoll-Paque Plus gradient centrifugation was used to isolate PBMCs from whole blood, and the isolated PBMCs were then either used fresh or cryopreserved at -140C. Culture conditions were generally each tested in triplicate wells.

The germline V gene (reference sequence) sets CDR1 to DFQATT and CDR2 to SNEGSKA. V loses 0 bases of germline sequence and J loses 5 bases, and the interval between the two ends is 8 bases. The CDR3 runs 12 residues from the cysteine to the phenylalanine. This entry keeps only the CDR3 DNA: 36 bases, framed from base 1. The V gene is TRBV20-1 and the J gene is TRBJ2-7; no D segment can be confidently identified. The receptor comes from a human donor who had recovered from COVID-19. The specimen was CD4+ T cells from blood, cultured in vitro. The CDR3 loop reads CSARDHGDEQYF. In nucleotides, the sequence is TGCAGTGCTAGAGACCACGGTGACGAGCAGTACTTC.